The 7 T cell receptor beta chains below were found in one sample sequenced in a study of blood T cell repertoires in COVID-19. The data were produced by immunoSEQ multiplex PCR, yet TCRdb's version contains in-frame clones alone and is incomplete. The data hold approximately 65,000 clones, with around nine tenths observed a single time. The sample taken for sequencing was peripheral blood. These TCRs come from a woman between 18 and 30 years old with acute or convalescent COVID-19.

This clone was recorded only once. This chain uses TRBV5-1 with TRBJ2-7; 9 positions match TRBD1. Per germline, CDR1 SGHRS and CDR2 YFSETQ. The CDR3 has 12 amino acids. V shed 5 bases and J 6 bases; nucleotides not matched to a gene: 3. The DNA of the CDR3 is TGCGCCAGCAGGGGACAGGGTAGCGAGCAGTACTTC. Translating it yields CASRGQGSEQYF.

The CDR3: CASSLSPGQGYNEQFF. The CDR3 DNA is TGTGCCAGCAGTTTATCTCCGGGACAGGGGTACAATGAGCAGTTCTTC. The genes are TRBV7-9 and TRBJ2-1; 10 nucleotides agree with TRBD1. Germline V lookup: CDR1 SEHNR, CDR2 FQNEAQ (reference sequence). There are 16 residues in the CDR3. V lost 6 bases to trimming and J lost 4 bases; unmatched junction nucleotides: 9.

This rearrangement joins TRBV5-1 to TRBJ2-1; 7 bases fit TRBD2. V lost 4 bases to trimming and J lost 8 bases; unmatched junction nucleotides: 9. The CDR3 is made up of 14 amino acids. CDR1 SGHRS and CDR2 YFSETQ come from the germline V gene. The DNA for the CDR3 is TGCGCCAGCAGCCTTGGACTAGATTTGTATGAGCAGTTCTTC. Protein sequence: CASSLGLDLYEQFF.

With regard to this clone: Other DNA sequences within the sample encode an identical CDR3. J is TRBJ1-1 and V is TRBV18; tentatively, D is TRBD1 (5 bases). With 2 bases removed from V and 5 bases from J, the gap between germline ends came to 6 bases. CDR1 is KGHSH, CDR2 LQKENI, per germline. The CDR3 loop spans 12 amino acids. The chain's CDR3 is CASSPGATEAFF. Written as DNA, the CDR3 is TGTGCCAGCTCACCAGGGGCAACTGAAGCTTTCTTT.

The chain is built from TRBV9 and TRBJ2-2; the match to TRBD1 covers 7 bases. Germline CDR1 is SGDLS and CDR2 is YYNGEE. The trim removed 3 bases at V and 4 bases at J, leaving 6 bases unmatched. The CDR3 is made up of 15 amino acids. The CDR3 spells CASSGSGTVTGELFF. The CDR3 nucleotides are TGTGCCAGCAGCGGATCCGGGACAGTCACCGGGGAGCTGTTTTTT.

The chain is built from TRBV2 and TRBJ2-2; D possibly corresponds to TRBD2 (6 bases). Germline-derived CDR1 and CDR2 are SNHLY and FYNNEI. The CDR3 covers 14 residues. V gave up 7 bases and J gave up 4 bases, with 13 bases separating them. The CDR3 sequence is CASMEGLRTGELFF. The DNA for the CDR3 is TGTGCCAGCATGGAGGGGTTACGCACCGGGGAGCTGTTTTTT.

This clone was seen a few times. J is TRBJ2-1 and V is TRBV24-1; 14 bases match TRBD2. The germline CDR1 and CDR2 sequences are KGHDR and SFDVKD. The ends lost 7 bases at V and 9 bases at J; junction bases unmatched: 13. This CDR3 has 17 amino acids. The CDR3 nucleotides are TGTGCCACCAGGAGAACGCCGGGACTAGCGGGAGAGGGTGAGCAGTTCTTC. Translating it yields CATRRTPGLAGEGEQFF.